These 15 T cell receptor beta chains came from one sample sequenced in a study of CD8 T cells in Susac syndrome. Random hexamers primed reverse transcription of about 0.45 to 1 ug RNA. TCRdb reprocessed the immunoSEQ multiplex PCR reads with MiXCR, giving one entry per CDR3 protein. The sample has about 140,000 distinct CDR3 sequences, about 93% seen once. Sequencing was performed on CD8+ T cells from PBMCs. The origin of the receptors is a human donor in good health.

This clonotype was recorded a few times. The J gene is TRBJ2-1, the V gene TRBV5-6; no reliable D call. V lost 0 bases and J 2 bases, leaving 3 bases between the germline ends. The V gene's germline CDR1 is SGHDT and CDR2 YYEEEE. The CDR3 is 13 amino acids. CDR3: CASSLDTYNEQFF. The CDR3 region has the DNA TGTGCCAGCAGCTTGGACACCTACAATGAGCAGTTCTTC. The variable domain in full, with the rest retrieved from reference TRBV5-6 and TRBJ2-1, is DAGVTQSPTHLIKTRGQQVTLRCSPKSGHDTVSWYQQALGQGPQFIFQYYEEEERQRGNFPDRFSGHQFPNYSSELNVNALLLGDSALYLCASSLDTYNEQFFGPGTRLTVL.

The chain combines TRBV6-4 with TRBJ1-2, with D tentatively TRBD1 (6 bases). Germline lookup yields CDR1 MRHNA and CDR2 SNTAGT. V was clipped by 5 bases and J by 5 bases, with 18 bases between them. This CDR3 is 15 amino acids long. CDR3 sequence: CASSPTLGGPYGYTF. The CDR3 DNA follows: TGTGCCAGCAGTCCCACTTTGGGGGGGCCATATGGCTACACCTTC.

The V gene is TRBV2, the J gene TRBJ2-3; 11 bases are a match to TRBD2. With 10 bases clipped from V and 4 bases from J, the junction kept 7 bases outside the gene matches. The CDR3 has 14 residues. Germline assignment: CDR1 SNHLY and CDR2 FYNNEI. CDR3 loop: CATTSGRGADTQYF. The CDR3 nucleotides read TGTGCCACCACTAGCGGGAGAGGGGCAGATACGCAGTATTTT.

The J gene is TRBJ2-7, the V gene TRBV24-1; D perhaps matches TRBD1 (6 bases). From germline, CDR1 is KGHDR and CDR2 SFDVKD. The CDR3 contains 13 residues. Trimming stripped 2 bases from V and 5 bases from J, with 9 bases between. The CDR3 nucleotides are TGTGCCACCAGTGATTCAGGGGTTAACGAGCAGTACTTC. Translation gives CATSDSGVNEQYF.

This clonotype occurred once. The chain employs TRBV7-8 and TRBJ2-5; D tentatively reads TRBD1 or TRBD2 (5 bases each). CDR3 length: 15 residues. Per germline, CDR1 SGHVS and CDR2 FQNEAQ. Trimming left V 5 bases short and J 5 bases short, with 18 bases between. CDR3 loop: CASSTGAFGGETQYF. The CDR3 bases are TGTGCCAGCAGCACCGGGGCATTTGGGGGTGAGACCCAGTACTTC.

The J gene is TRBJ2-2, the V gene TRBV14; D is unclear. This CDR3 spans 13 amino acids. The germline CDR1 and CDR2 sequences are SGHDN and FVKESK. V was cut by 0 bases and J by 7 bases, with 6 bases left in between. The CDR3 DNA reads as TGTGCCAGCAGCCAAGATACGGGCGGGGAGCTGTTTTTT. Translation gives CASSQDTGGELFF. Looking up the rest from reference TRBV14 and TRBJ2-2 gives the full variable domain: EAGVTQFPSHSVIEKGQTVTLRCDPISGHDNLYWYRRVMGKEIKFLLHFVKESKQDESGMPNNRFLAERTGGTYSTLKVQPAELEDSGVYFCASSQDTGGELFFGEGSRLTVL.

CDR3 sequence: CASSRGSRSTDTQYF. The CDR3, as DNA: TGTGCCAGCAGCCGGGGCTCCCGTAGCACAGATACGCAGTATTTT. The V and J genes are TRBV5-4 and TRBJ2-3; D assignment may be TRBD1 or TRBD2 (5 bases each). Trimming cost V 4 bases and J 0 bases, with 12 bases left between them. The CDR3 sequence is 15 residues long. The germline gives CDR1 SGHNT, CDR2 YYREEE (reference sequence).

V usage is TRBV27 and J usage is TRBJ2-7, with 8 bases fitting TRBD1. The CDR3 contains 15 residues. Germline loops: CDR1 MNHEY, CDR2 SMNVEV (reference sequence). The V and J ends lost 2 bases and 2 bases, in that order; junction bases with no gene match: 5. CDR3 region: CASSLQGARPYEQYF. CDR3 DNA sequence: TGTGCCAGCAGTTTACAGGGGGCGCGACCCTACGAGCAGTACTTC.

A single count supports this clonotype. The genes are TRBV7-9 and TRBJ1-5; maybe TRBD1 (6 bases). Trimming stripped 5 bases from V and 10 bases from J, with 15 bases between. The CDR3 runs 13 residues. CDR1 SEHNR and CDR2 FQNEAQ come from the germline V gene (reference sequence). CDR3 sequence: CASSDRRTDPQHF. Here the CDR3 DNA reads TGTGCCAGCAGCGACAGGAGAACCGACCCCCAGCATTTT. The whole variable domain, remainder taken from reference TRBV7-9 and TRBJ1-5, is DTGVSQNPRHKITKRGQNVTFRCDPISEHNRLYWYRQTLGQGPEFLTYFQNEAQLEKSRLLSDRFSAERPKGSFSTLEIQRTEQGDSAMYLCASSDRRTDPQHFGDGTRLSIL.

The J gene is TRBJ2-1, the V gene TRBV7-3; weak D call: TRBD1 (6 bases). V lost 4 bases to trimming and J lost 9 bases, with 13 bases between them. The length of the CDR3 is 13 residues. Germline V gene data show CDR1 as SGHTA and CDR2 as FQGTGA. The CDR3 protein is CASSSGGSREQFF. In DNA form, the CDR3 reads TGTGCCAGCAGCTCTGGGGGCAGCCGTGAGCAGTTCTTC.

V and J are TRBV29-1 and TRBJ2-1, with 7 positions matching TRBD2. Germline V gene data show CDR1 as SQVTM and CDR2 as ANQGSEA. The CDR3 has 16 amino acids. Unmatched junction bases numbered 11, after V lost 6 bases and J lost 0 bases. Written as DNA, the CDR3 is TGCAGCGTCCCCAAAGGTGGCGGGAGCTCCTACAATGAGCAGTTCTTC. Protein sequence: CSVPKGGGSSYNEQFF.

This clonotype was counted once. The CDR3 nucleotides are TGCAGCCTAGAGGAGAACACTGAAGCTTTCTTT. Translating it yields CSLEENTEAFF. This sequence joins TRBV29-1 and TRBJ1-1; no firm D call. The CDR3 is 11 residues long. The germline V and J ends were trimmed by 8 bases and 1 base, with 8 bases remaining between them. CDR1 is SQVTM and CDR2 is ANQGSEA in the germline V gene. The variable domain in full, with the rest retrieved from reference TRBV29-1 and TRBJ1-1, is SAVISQKPSRDICQRGTSLTIQCQVDSQVTMMFWYRQQPGQSLTLIATANQGSEATYESGFVIDKFPISRPNLTFSTLTVSNMSPEDSSIYLCSLEENTEAFFGQGTRLTVV.

V usage is TRBV15 and J usage is TRBJ2-2, with TRBD1 matching 8 bases. Per the germline V gene, CDR1 is LNHNV and CDR2 is YYDKDF (reference sequence). CDR3 length equals 14 residues. V lost 9 bases and J lost 4; bases outside the gene matches: 7. CDR3 DNA: TGTGCCACGAGCCGGACAGGGCGCACCGGGGAGCTGTTTTTT. As protein: CATSRTGRTGELFF.

The rearrangement links TRBV29-1 to TRBJ1-2, with a weak D call TRBD1 (5 bases). In germline, CDR1 is SQVTM, CDR2 ANQGSEA. The V gene lost 2 bases and the J gene lost 4 bases, with 20 bases spanning the gap. This CDR3 has 16 amino acids. CDR3 sequence: CSVENGSGKTIYGYTF. The CDR3 region has the DNA TGCAGCGTTGAAAATGGATCAGGGAAAACCATCTATGGCTACACCTTC.

This chain links TRBV9 with TRBJ2-1; D unresolved. Germline V gives CDR1 SGDLS, CDR2 YYNGEE. Trimming cost V 4 bases and J 9 bases, with 14 bases left between them. The length of the CDR3 is 13 residues. CDR3 sequence (DNA): TGTGCCAGCAGCCCCCCAAGACATCCTGAGCAGTTCTTC. Protein: CASSPPRHPEQFF.